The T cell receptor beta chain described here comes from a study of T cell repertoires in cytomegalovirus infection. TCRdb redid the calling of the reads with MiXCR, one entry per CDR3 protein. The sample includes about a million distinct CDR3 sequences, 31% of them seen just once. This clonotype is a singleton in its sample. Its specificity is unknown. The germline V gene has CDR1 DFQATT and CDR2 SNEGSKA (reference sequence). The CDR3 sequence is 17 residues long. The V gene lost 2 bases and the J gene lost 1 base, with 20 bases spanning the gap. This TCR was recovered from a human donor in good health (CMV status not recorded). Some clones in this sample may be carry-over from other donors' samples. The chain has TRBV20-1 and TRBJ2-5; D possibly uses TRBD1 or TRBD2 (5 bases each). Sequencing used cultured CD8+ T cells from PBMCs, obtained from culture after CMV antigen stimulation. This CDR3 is CSARSPHDGAIQETQYF. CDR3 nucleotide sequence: TGCAGTGCTAGATCGCCCCACGACGGGGCGATCCAAGAGACCCAGTACTTC.